This T cell receptor beta chain stems from a study of breast tumors, draining lymph nodes, adjacent tissues. Whole-study findings and limits: Data only fit, rather than demonstrated, lymph node origin of most tumor T cells. Luminal-like breast cancer showed significantly greater tumor-nontumor repertoire similarity than basal-like breast cancer did. Most tumor T cells seemingly derive from lymph node, then expand in tumor.

Samples came from axillary lymph nodes draining the breast cancer. There are 15 residues in the CDR3. Germline trimming cut 3 bases from V and 7 bases from J; bases unmatched to any gene: 6. The germline V gene has CDR1 SGDLS and CDR2 YYNGEE. TCRdb ran MiXCR on the multiplex PCR reads and lists one entry per CDR3 protein. Of about 140,000 distinct CDR3 sequences in the sample, approximately 30% were seen once. This clonotype was observed a few times. Its antigen is unknown. This TCR came from a female donor with breast cancer. Some clones in this sample may be carry-over from other donors' samples. Source material: axillary lymph node tissue. The V gene is TRBV9, the J gene TRBJ2-2; 10 nucleotides align to TRBD1. DNA of the CDR3: TGTGCCAGCAGCGAGAGGGACAGGGGACACGGGGAGCTGTTTTTT. This encodes CASSERDRGHGELFF.